This TCR beta chain is drawn from a study of blood T cell repertoires in COVID-19. Across the study: Sources were T cells, B-cell-depleted T cells, or PBMCs; the material itself was cDNA or gDNA.

CDR3 length: 17 amino acids. The J segment lost 4 bases and the V segment lost 2 bases, leaving 11 bases of the junction unmatched. The germline V gene encodes CDR1 SGHRS and CDR2 YFSETQ. Libraries were prepared by immunoSEQ multiplex PCR; TCRdb keeps only in-frame clonotypes and omits some of them. In the table there are 250,000 to 350,000 clones, roughly 90% of which are singletons. The sequence was collected from a woman aged 50 to 65 with active or convalescent COVID-19. The sample taken for sequencing was peripheral blood. V gene TRBV5-1 combines with J gene TRBJ2-3; TRBD2 matches at 9 bases. CDR3 sequence: CASSLAPSGTNPDTQYF. The DNA of the CDR3 is TGCGCCAGCAGCTTAGCCCCTAGCGGGACAAACCCAGATACGCAGTATTTT.